These 11 T cell receptor beta chains originate from one sample sequenced in a study of CD8+CD57+ T cells in acquired aplastic anemia. CD8+CD57+ cell expansion, shown by flow cytometry, had occurred in the patients selected for sequencing. Genomic DNA provided the template from which TCR beta VDJ and CDR3 profiles were obtained. TCRdb processed the reads anew with MiXCR; each CDR3 protein has one entry. The data hold about 270,000 distinct CDR3 sequences, with approximately 82% observed a single time. The specimen was sorted CD4+, CD8+, or CD8+CD57+ T cells (not recorded which) from PBMCs. The origin of the receptors is a human donor with aplastic anemia.

The rearrangement joins TRBV11-2 to TRBJ2-5, with D uncertain. Trimming took off 4 bases at V and 1 base at J, with 16 bases between the two ends. Germline CDR1 and CDR2: SGHAT and FQNNGV. This CDR3 has 16 amino acids. CDR3 protein: CASSSNTRATQETQYF. The CDR3 DNA reads as TGTGCCAGCAGCTCAAACACCAGAGCCACCCAAGAGACCCAGTACTTC. Looking up the rest from reference TRBV11-2 and TRBJ2-5 gives the full variable domain: EAGVAQSPRYKIIEKRQSVAFWCNPISGHATLYWYQQILGQGPKLLIQFQNNGVVDDSQLPKDRFSAERLKGVDSTLKIQPAKLEDSAVYLCASSSNTRATQETQYFGPGTRLLVL.

On this clonotype: At one end the junction does not follow the germline gene, possibly because of a read error. The CDR3, as DNA: TGTGCCAGCAGCTTGGAGATGGAAGGGCTCGGATATGTCTACACCTTC. It translates to CASSLEMEGLGYVYTF. The genes are TRBV7-8 and TRBJ1-2; D is unresolved. Germline V CDR1 and CDR2: SGHVS, FQNEAQ. The CDR3 is 16 residues long.

This chain uses TRBV7-2 with TRBJ1-1; TRBD1 aligns across 7 bases. This CDR3 is 15 amino acids long. V lost 0 bases to trimming and J lost 10 bases; unmatched junction nucleotides: 11. The germline CDR1 and CDR2 sequences are SGHTA and FQGNSA. The CDR3 spells CASSLALTGISGAFF. The CDR3 DNA reads as TGTGCCAGCAGCTTAGCTCTGACAGGGATCTCTGGAGCTTTCTTT.

The rearrangement links TRBV11-3 to TRBJ2-3, with TRBD2 matching 9 bases. The CDR3 is 15 residues long. V shed 4 bases and J 4 bases; nucleotides not matched to a gene: 6. CDR1 is SGHNT and CDR2 is YENEEA in the germline V gene. The CDR3 spells CASSSRLAGADTQYF. CDR3 coding DNA: TGTGCCAGCAGCTCCCGCTTAGCGGGGGCAGATACGCAGTATTTT.

This clonotype appeared a single time. This chain joins TRBV7-9 and TRBJ1-2, with 8 positions matching TRBD1. Trimming cost V 3 bases and J 7 bases; bases outside gene matches: 10. The germline CDR1 and CDR2 sequences are SEHNR and FQNEAQ (reference sequence). There are 15 residues in the CDR3. CDR3 amino acids: CASSLTGAQDTGYTF. CDR3 sequence (DNA): TGTGCCAGCAGCTTGACAGGGGCACAAGACACTGGCTACACCTTC.

The rearrangement joins TRBV11-2 to TRBJ2-7; 9 bases match TRBD1. V shed 5 bases, J shed 6 bases, and the junction held 14 bases outside the gene matches. This CDR3 spans 16 amino acids. In germline, CDR1 is SGHAT, CDR2 FQNNGV. The CDR3 region has the DNA TGTGCCAGCAGCCCCCAACAGGGGGCGAACCTGGCCGAGCAGTACGTC. It yields the protein CASSPQQGANLAEQYV.

The V gene is TRBV11-1, the J gene TRBJ2-1; D gene ambiguous. Germline values: CDR1 SGHAT, CDR2 FQDESV (reference sequence). The CDR3 is 15 residues long. The V end was cut by 5 bases, the J end by 2 bases, with 13 bases between. CDR3 region: CASSVFQSPYNEQFF. CDR3 nucleotides: TGTGCCAGCAGCGTATTTCAGTCACCCTACAATGAGCAGTTCTTC.

The rearrangement links TRBV7-9 to TRBJ2-1; maybe TRBD2 (5 bases). V lost 1 base and J 9 bases, leaving 19 bases between the germline ends. Germline V gives CDR1 SEHNR, CDR2 FQNEAQ (reference sequence). The CDR3 contains 16 residues. CDR3 sequence (DNA): TGTGCCAGCAGCTTAGTACCCGGGGAGCTGTGTGTTGAGCAGTTCTTC. Translation gives CASSLVPGELCVEQFF. The complete variable domain, with remaining parts taken from reference TRBV7-9 and TRBJ2-1, reads DTGVSQNPRHKITKRGQNVTFRCDPISEHNRLYWYRQTLGQGPEFLTYFQNEAQLEKSRLLSDRFSAERPKGSFSTLEIQRTEQGDSAMYLCASSLVPGELCVEQFFGPGTRLTVL.

Note on this clonotype: A junction end diverges from the germline sequence, so it may reflect a read error. The chain combines TRBV7-6 with TRBJ2-1; D gene uncertain. Germline CDR1 is SGHVS and CDR2 is FNYEAQ. The CDR3 consists of 13 residues. The CDR3 region has the DNA TGTGCTAGCAGCTTAGCCCCCACAGATACGCAGTTCTTT. Protein product: CASSLAPTDTQFF.

The chain employs TRBV7-8 and TRBJ1-1; D perhaps matches TRBD1 (5 bases). The CDR3 has 15 residues. Trimming cost V 5 bases and J 10 bases, with 23 bases left between them. Germline loops: CDR1 SGHVS, CDR2 FQNEAQ. The CDR3 bases are TGTGCCAGCAGCCCCCCCCCGGAAGGGGCTAGTGGAGCTTTCTTT. This encodes CASSPPPEGASGAFF. Based on the CDR3 plus reference TRBV7-8 and TRBJ1-1, the full variable domain is GAGVSQSPRYKVAKRGQDVALRCDPISGHVSLFWYQQALGQGPEFLTYFQNEAQLDKSGLPSDRFFAERPEGSVSTLKIQRTQQEDSAVYLCASSPPPEGASGAFFGQGTRLTVV.

The chain employs TRBV5-8 and TRBJ2-4; D not resolved. Germline V gene lookup returns CDR1 SGHTS and CDR2 YDEGEE. The CDR3 contains 12 residues. The ends were cut back, 2 bases at V and 7 bases at J, with 7 bases in the middle. CDR3 nucleotide sequence: TGTGCCAGCAGCTTTGCTAGGAACATTCAGTACTTC. The encoded protein is CASSFARNIQYF.